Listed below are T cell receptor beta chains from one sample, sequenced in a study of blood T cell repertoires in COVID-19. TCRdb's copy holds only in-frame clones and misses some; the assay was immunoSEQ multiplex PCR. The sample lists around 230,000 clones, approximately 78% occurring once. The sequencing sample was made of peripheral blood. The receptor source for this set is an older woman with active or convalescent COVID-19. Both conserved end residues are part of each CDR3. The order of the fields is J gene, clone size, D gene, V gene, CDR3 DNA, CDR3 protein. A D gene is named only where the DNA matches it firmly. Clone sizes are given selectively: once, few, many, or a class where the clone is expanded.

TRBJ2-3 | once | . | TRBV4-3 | TGCGCCAGCAGCCAAGATTTGGGTTCGGGGGATACGCAGTATTTT | CASSQDLGSGDTQYF
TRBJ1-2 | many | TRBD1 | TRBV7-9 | TGTGCCAGCAGCTCGACAGGGAGGGGCTACACCTTC | CASSSTGRGYTF
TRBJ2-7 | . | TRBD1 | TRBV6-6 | TGTGCCAGCAGTTACGTGACAGGGGGCTTGTACGAGCAGTACTTC | CASSYVTGGLYEQYF
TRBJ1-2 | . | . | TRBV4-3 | TGCGCCAGCAGCCAAGACCTGGGGGCTAACCCTCCCTATGGCTACACCTTC | CASSQDLGANPPYGYTF
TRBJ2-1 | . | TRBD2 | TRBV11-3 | TGTGCCAGCAGTAGGACTAGCGGGGGTCGTCTTTACTCCTACAATGAGCAGTTCTTC | CASSRTSGGRLYSYNEQFF
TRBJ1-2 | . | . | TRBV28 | TGTGCCAGCAGTTTAAGTGGAGACTATGGCTACACCTTC | CASSLSGDYGYTF
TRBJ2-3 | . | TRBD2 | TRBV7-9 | TGTGCCAGCAGCTCGGGACTAGCGGGACCTAGCACAGATACGCAGTATTTT | CASSSGLAGPSTDTQYF
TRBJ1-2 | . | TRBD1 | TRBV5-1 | TGCGCCAGCAGCTTGGCGACAGGGGAAGGCTATGGCTACACCTTC | CASSLATGEGYGYTF
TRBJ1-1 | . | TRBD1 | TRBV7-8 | TGTGCCAGCAGCTTAGGAAGGGACAGCAAAGCTTTCTTT | CASSLGRDSKAFF
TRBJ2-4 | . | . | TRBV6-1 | TGTGCCAGCAGTGAAGGAGGAAACATTCAGTACTTC | CASSEGGNIQYF
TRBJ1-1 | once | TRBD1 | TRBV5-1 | TGCGCCAGCAACCAGGGGGGGAACACTGAAGCTTTCTTT | CASNQGGNTEAFF
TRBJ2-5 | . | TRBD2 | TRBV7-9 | TGTGCCAGCAGCCTCAGAGGCGGGGGGGTAGTAAAAGAGACCCAGTACTTC | CASSLRGGGVVKETQYF
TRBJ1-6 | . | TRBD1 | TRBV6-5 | TGTGCCAGCAGTTACGAGGGGGCCGGGGATCCCCTCCACTTT | CASSYEGAGDPLHF
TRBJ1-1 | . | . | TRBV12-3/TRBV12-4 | TGTGCCAGCTCCATCGGGGGGGGCACTGAAGCTTTCTTT | CASSIGGGTEAFF
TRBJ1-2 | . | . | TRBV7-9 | TGTGCCAGCAGCCCCTTCGGGGAGGGCGGCTACACCTTC | CASSPFGEGGYTF
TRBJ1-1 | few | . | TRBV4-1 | TGCGCCAGCAGCCAAGTGGGTGGGAGGACTGAAGCTTTCTTT | CASSQVGGRTEAFF
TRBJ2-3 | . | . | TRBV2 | TGTGCCAGCAGCGGGGTGACATACACAGATACGCAGTATTTT | CASSGVTYTDTQYF
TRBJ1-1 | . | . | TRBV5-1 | TGCGCCAGCACCGAGGGGGGGACTGAAGCTTTCTTT | CASTEGGTEAFF
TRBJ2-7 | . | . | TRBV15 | TGTGCCACCAGCAGAGATCCGGGGGTCTCCTACGAGCAGTACTTC | CATSRDPGVSYEQYF
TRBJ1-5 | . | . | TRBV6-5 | TGTGCCAGCAGTCCTAACCCTAGCAATCAGCCCCAGCATTTT | CASSPNPSNQPQHF
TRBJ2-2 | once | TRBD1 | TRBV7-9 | TGTGCCAGCAGCTCGACAGGGGGCGGGGAGCTGTTTTTT | CASSSTGGGELFF
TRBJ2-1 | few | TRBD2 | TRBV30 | TGTGCCTGGAGCCACAAGGGACTAGCGGGTTATGAGCAGTTCTTC | CAWSHKGLAGYEQFF
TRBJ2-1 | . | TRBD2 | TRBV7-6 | TGTGCCAGCAGCTTAGCTAGCGGGGGTCCCGAGCAGTTCTTC | CASSLASGGPEQFF
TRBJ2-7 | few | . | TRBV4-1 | TGCGCCAGCAGCCAAGACGGTCCCTACGAGCAGTACTTC | CASSQDGPYEQYF
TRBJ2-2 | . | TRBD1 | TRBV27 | TGTGCCAGCCGAAATTCCGGGACAGGACCCACCGGGGAGCTGTTTTTT | CASRNSGTGPTGELFF
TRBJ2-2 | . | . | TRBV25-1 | TGTGCCAGCAGTCATGGGGGCAGGGCCGCCGGGGAGCTGTTTTTT | CASSHGGRAAGELFF
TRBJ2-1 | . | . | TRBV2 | TGTGCCAGCATCAATCCCCCCCTGGCCCTCAATGAGCAGTTCTTC | CASINPPLALNEQFF
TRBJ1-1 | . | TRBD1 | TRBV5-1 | TGCGCCAGCAGCGCGACCGGGACAGGGTACTTTTTACGCACTGAAGCTTTCTTT | CASSATGTGYFLRTEAFF
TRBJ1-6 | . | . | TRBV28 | TGTGCCAGCAGTCCACCAGGGAACAGCTGGCTCTATAATTCACCCCTCCACTTT | CASSPPGNSWLYNSPLHF
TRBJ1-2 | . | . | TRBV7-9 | TGTGCCAGCAGCTTAGTTGGGCAGCACTATGGCTACACCTTC | CASSLVGQHYGYTF
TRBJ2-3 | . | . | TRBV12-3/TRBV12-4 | TGTGCCAGCAACGACAGGTGGTGGGATACGCAGTATTTT | CASNDRWWDTQYF
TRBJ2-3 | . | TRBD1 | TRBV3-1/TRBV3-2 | TGTGCCAGCAGTCCAAGGAGGGACAGGGTAGGCACAGATACGCAGTATTTT | CASSPRRDRVGTDTQYF
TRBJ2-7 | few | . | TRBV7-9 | TGTGCCAGCAGCTCCTACAGTGGCGAGCAGTACTTC | CASSSYSGEQYF
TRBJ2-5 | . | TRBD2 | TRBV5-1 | TGCGCCAGCAGCTTCGTCAGCGGGGGCGGGGAGACCCAGTACTTC | CASSFVSGGGETQYF
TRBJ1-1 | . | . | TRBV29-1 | TGCAGCGCCTGGGGGGGGGTTTGGACTGAAGCTTTCTTT | CSAWGGVWTEAFF
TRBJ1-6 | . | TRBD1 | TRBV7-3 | TGTGCCAGCAGCTTGACAGGGGTCCATAATTCACCCCTCCACTTT | CASSLTGVHNSPLHF
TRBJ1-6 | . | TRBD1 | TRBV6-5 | TGTGCCAGCAGCAACGGACAGGGCTATAATTCACCCCTCCACTTT | CASSNGQGYNSPLHF
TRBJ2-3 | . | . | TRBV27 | TGTGCCAGCAGCCCCCTAGGCTTCATCTACAGGCGAGACACAGATACGCAGTATTTT | CASSPLGFIYRRDTDTQYF
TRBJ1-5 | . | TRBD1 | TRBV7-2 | TGTGCCAGCAGATCCGGGACAGGGGGCAATCAGCCCCAGCATTTT | CASRSGTGGNQPQHF
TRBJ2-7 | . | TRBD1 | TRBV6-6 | TGTGCCAGCCTTAAAGGGGACAGGGAAACCTACGAGCAGTACTTC | CASLKGDRETYEQYF
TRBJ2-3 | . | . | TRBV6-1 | TGTGCCAGCAGTGAACTAGCCTATCGCACAGATACGCAGTATTTT | CASSELAYRTDTQYF
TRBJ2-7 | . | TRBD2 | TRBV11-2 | TGTGCCAGCAGCCTCCCGGGACTAGGGGGCTACGAGCAGTACTTC | CASSLPGLGGYEQYF
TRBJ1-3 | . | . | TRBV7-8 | TGTGCCAGCAGTCCAGTCGTAGGGGATCCCTCTGGAAACACCATATATTTT | CASSPVVGDPSGNTIYF
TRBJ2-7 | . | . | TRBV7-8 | TGTGCCAGCAGCTTAGCTGTTGAGGTCCCCTACGAGCAGTACTTC | CASSLAVEVPYEQYF
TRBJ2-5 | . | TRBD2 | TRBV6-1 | TGTGCCAGCAGTGAAGGGGTAGCGGGGGACCCACGGGAGACCCAGTACTTC | CASSEGVAGDPRETQYF
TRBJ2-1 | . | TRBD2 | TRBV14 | TGTGCCAGCAGCCGGGGCGGGAGCAATGAGCAGTTCTTC | CASSRGGSNEQFF
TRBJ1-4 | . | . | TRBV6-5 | TGTGCCAGCACCACGGGTTGGGCTAATGAAAAACTGTTTTTT | CASTTGWANEKLFF